This TCR beta chain was captured by sequencing in a study of T cell clusters in autoimmune cytopenias. One tube held mixed TRB-A and TRB-B primer pools for touch-down PCR. With the multiplex PCR reads reprocessed, TCRdb shows one record per CDR3 protein and no DNA. Across more than 5,000 distinct CDR3 sequences, the top ten clones capture over 12% of the sample. TRB amplification used roughly 250 ng of peripheral blood genomic DNA. In addition, the sample was reused for a study of T cell repertoires in aging, cancer and after chemotherapy. That work adds: Rebound thymic output was suggested by rising median generation probability during chemotherapy in each cancer cohort.

The sample taken for sequencing was peripheral blood. The TCR sequence derives from a human donor in good health.

The CDR3: CASSLQRWGMEQYF. V and J are TRBV27 and TRBJ2-7; with no DNA, the TCRdb D assignment of TRBD1 cannot be verified. Germline V CDR1 and CDR2: MNHEY, SMNVEV (reference sequence). The CDR3 is made up of 14 amino acids.